Detailed here is one T cell receptor (beta chain). Its antigen remains unknown. The sample originates from a study of T cells in tuberculosis. Study-level results: Active tuberculosis cases were adults; controls were adolescents. Shorter CDR3-alpha in active tuberculosis partly drove smaller distances.

Time point denoted: new active TB diagnosis, blood taken before or within 7 days of starting treatment. HIV-seronegative South African adults aged 18 years or older had newly diagnosed active tuberculosis. Data came from immunoSEQ multiplex PCR; TCRdb stores just in-frame clones and leaves some out. The sample comprises about 22,000 clones, roughly 84% of which are singletons, and approximately 15% rests with the top ten. CDR3 length: 14 residues. The germline V gene encodes CDR1 SGHRS and CDR2 YFSETQ. V was pared by 3 bases and J by 5 bases, with 6 bases of the junction left unmatched. The clonotype comes from an adult with tuberculosis. The chain uses TRBV5-1 and TRBJ2-7, with 9 positions matching TRBD1. The starting material was PBMCs, obtained at tuberculosis diagnosis. The CDR3 sequence: CASSWTGAVNEQYF. The CDR3 DNA reads TGCGCCAGCAGCTGGACAGGGGCGGTAAACGAGCAGTACTTC.